Following are 2 T cell receptor beta chains from one sample sequenced in a study of technical replicates of blood from several donors. TCRdb's copy holds only in-frame clones and misses some; the assay was immunoSEQ multiplex PCR. The repertoire includes some 70,000 clones, under 98% of them detected once, and 0.25% to 0.3% sits in the top ten. The source material was T cells isolated from PBMCs. Receptors were obtained from a human donor in good health.

V usage is TRBV27 and J usage is TRBJ2-2, with 7 bases that match TRBD2. This CDR3 region has 19 residues. Trimming took 1 base from V and 5 from J; bases not matched to a gene: 16. The V gene's germline CDR1 is MNHEY and CDR2 SMNVEV (reference sequence). CDR3 nucleotides: TGTGCCAGCAGTTTATTGGGAGGGACTCCCGAATACCCTACCGGGGAGCTGTTTTTT. Residues: CASSLLGGTPEYPTGELFF.

The V gene is TRBV19, the J gene TRBJ2-1; 10 bases fit TRBD1. The ends lost 5 bases at V and 8 bases at J; junction bases unmatched: 12. Germline assignment: CDR1 LNHDA and CDR2 SQIVND (reference sequence). CDR3 length: 16 residues. The CDR3 bases are TGTGCCAGTAGTCTCCCCTTGGACAGGGGGTACGATGAGCAGTTCTTC. This translates into CASSLPLDRGYDEQFF.